Presented here are 4 T cell receptor beta chains from one specimen sequenced in a study of blood T cell repertoires in COVID-19. Profiling relied on immunoSEQ multiplex PCR, and the TCRdb table lists in-frame clones only, not all of them. The table includes about 140,000 clones, about four fifths detected once. Sequencing was done on a sample of peripheral blood. Receptors originate from a man aged 25-40 years with COVID-19, enrolled during active disease.

J is TRBJ2-4 and V is TRBV10-1, with TRBD2 matching 7 bases. Germline loops: CDR1 WNHNN, CDR2 SYGVQD (reference sequence). The V segment lost 0 bases and the J segment 9 bases; nucleotides outside the gene matches: 5. This CDR3 spans 14 amino acids. The CDR3, as DNA: TGCGCCAGCAGTGAGTCGGGGGGGTCGGGCATTCAGTACTTC. Translation gives CASSESGGSGIQYF.

The J gene is TRBJ1-2, the V gene TRBV2; 9 bases are a match to TRBD1. CDR1 SNHLY and CDR2 FYNNEI come from the germline V gene. CDR3 size: 15 residues. V dropped 6 bases and J dropped 8; count of bases not matched to a gene: 13. The CDR3, as DNA: TGTGCCAGCAGCATGGACAGGGGCCTACGAGGGGGCTACACCTTC. Translating it yields CASSMDRGLRGGYTF.

The chain links TRBV11-2 to TRBJ1-5; D is unresolved. V lost 1 base and J 7 bases, leaving 8 bases between the germline ends. The CDR3 is made up of 13 amino acids. The germline V gene has CDR1 SGHAT and CDR2 FQNNGV. CDR3 loop: CASSLGLQQPQHF. CDR3 sequence (DNA): TGTGCCAGCAGCTTAGGATTACAGCAGCCCCAGCATTTT.

The gene calls are TRBV10-3 and TRBJ1-2; 7 positions agree with TRBD1. The length of the CDR3 is 12 residues. The V segment lost 4 bases and the J segment 7 bases; nucleotides outside the gene matches: 3. Per the germline V gene, CDR1 is ENHRY and CDR2 is SYGVKD. As DNA, the CDR3 is TGTGCCATCAGTGGACAGGGTTTTGGCTACACCTTC. Protein product: CAISGQGFGYTF.